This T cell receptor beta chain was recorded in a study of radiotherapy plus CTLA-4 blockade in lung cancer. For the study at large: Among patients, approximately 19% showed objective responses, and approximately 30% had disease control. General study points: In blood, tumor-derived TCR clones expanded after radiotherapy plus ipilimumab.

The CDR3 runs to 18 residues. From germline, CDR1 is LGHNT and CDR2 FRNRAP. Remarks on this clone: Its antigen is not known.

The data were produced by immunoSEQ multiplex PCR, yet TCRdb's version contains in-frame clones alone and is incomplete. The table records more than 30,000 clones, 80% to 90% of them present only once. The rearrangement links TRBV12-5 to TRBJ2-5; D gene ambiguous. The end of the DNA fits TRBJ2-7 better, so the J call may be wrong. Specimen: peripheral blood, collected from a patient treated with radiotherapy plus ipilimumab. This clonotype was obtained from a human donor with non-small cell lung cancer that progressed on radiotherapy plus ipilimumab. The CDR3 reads CASGLLIWASTSSYEQYF. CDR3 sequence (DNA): TGTGCTAGTGGACTCCTTATCTGGGCCTCCACGAGCTCCTACGAGCAGTACTTC.